This T cell receptor (beta chain) came from a study of identical twins. The CDR3 spans 17 residues. V was clipped by 1 base and J by 0 bases, with 13 bases between them. CDR1 and CDR2 from the germline V gene are LGHDT and YNNKEL (reference sequence). Findings of the study overall: Conclusions leaned on cross-sectional statistical analysis and did not track the same donors over time.

Template switching (which added a universal primer site) was used, and cDNA carried unique molecular identifiers. Using its own MiXCR run on the 5' RACE reads, TCRdb lists one record per CDR3 protein. The sample holds about 890,000 distinct CDR3 sequences, 12% seen once. As for this clonotype: What it recognizes is unknown.

These same data were also listed under a study on yellow fever vaccine responses in identical twins.

The J gene is TRBJ2-1, the V gene TRBV3-1; maybe TRBD1 (5 bases). This clonotype was sampled from a woman under 30 in good health. Source material: PBMCs. The CDR3, as DNA: TGTGCCAGCAGCCAAGTTAAGGGGATGCGCTCCTACAATGAGCAGTTCTTC. Its translation: CASSQVKGMRSYNEQFF.